The sequence of this TCR beta chain was determined in a study of cytomegalovirus exposure and HLA in healthy donors. The study, taken as a whole, reports: In a later analysis, V- and J-gene trimming of beta chains associated with a DCLRE1C missense variant, replicated independently.

60 Vbeta and 13 Jbeta primers were used in PCR. TCRdb's table, derived via immunoSEQ multiplex PCR, lists solely in-frame clones and lacks some. This table holds roughly 120,000 clones, over 70% found once. Worth noting for this clone: Antigen: not known. An end of the junction differs from the germline gene, which may be a read error.

The germline gives CDR1 MDHEN, CDR2 SYDVKM. The CDR3 is 19 amino acids. Sequences were obtained from PBMCs. The chain employs TRBV28 and TRBJ1-4; D uncertain. The TCR comes from a middle-aged woman in good health and CMV-seropositive. CDR3 sequence (DNA): TGTGCCAGTAGTTTTTTGATCGCTTTCCACCCCGCGACTAATGAAAAACTGTTTTTT. Amino acids: CASSFLIAFHPATNEKLFF.